Presented here are 15 T cell receptor beta chains from one specimen sequenced in a study of early T cells in non-severe SARS-CoV-2 infection. One entry per CDR3 protein, called by TCRdb with MiXCR from the 5' RACE reads. The sample lists 25,000 to 35,000 distinct CDR3 sequences, around 7% seen once, with about a third in the top ten. The specimen sequenced was whole blood. The receptors shown here come from an adult who was a healthcare worker with PCR-confirmed SARS-CoV-2 infection or an uninfected control (not recorded which).

In this sample, this clonotype turned up many times. V is TRBV7-2 and J is TRBJ1-5; D is possibly TRBD1 (5 bases). Germline CDR1 reads SGHTA; CDR2 reads FQGNSA. Trimming shortened V by 2 bases and J by 4 bases, and 9 bases separated the two germline ends. CDR3 size: 14 residues. The CDR3 region has the DNA TGTGCCAGCAGCTTAACAGGTCAGAATCAGCCCCAGCATTTT. It is translated as CASSLTGQNQPQHF. The variable domain in full, with the rest retrieved from reference TRBV7-2 and TRBJ1-5, is GAGVSQSPSNKVTEKGKDVELRCDPISGHTALYWYRQSLGQGLEFLIYFQGNSAPDKSGLPSDRFSAERTGGSVSTLTIQRTQQEDSAVYLCASSLTGQNQPQHFGDGTRLSIL.

In DNA, the CDR3 is TGTGCCAGCAGCTTCGGGACTAGCGGGTCGAACAATGAGCAGTTCTTC. It codes for CASSFGTSGSNNEQFF. The chain couples TRBV7-9 to TRBJ2-1; 12 bases align to TRBD2. CDR1 is SEHNR and CDR2 is FQNEAQ in the germline V gene (reference sequence). J was trimmed by 5 bases and V by 3 bases; bases with no gene match: 5. The CDR3 is made up of 16 amino acids.

This clonotype was observed many times. The gene calls are TRBV20-1 and TRBJ2-1; 15 nucleotides match TRBD2. The CDR3 loop spans 15 amino acids. Germline loops: CDR1 DFQATT, CDR2 SNEGSKA (reference sequence). CDR3: CAGTSGRSSYNEQFF. The CDR3 DNA follows: TGCGCCGGGACTAGCGGGAGGAGCTCCTACAATGAGCAGTTCTTC.

Ten or more counts support this clonotype. This chain uses TRBV6-4 with TRBJ2-1; 7 bases are a match to TRBD1. J lost 4 bases, V lost 0 bases, and 6 bases had no gene match. The CDR3 extends over 16 amino acids. CDR1 is MRHNA, CDR2 SNTAGT, per germline. The CDR3 reads CASSDSGARGYNEQFF. The CDR3 coding sequence is TGTGCCAGCAGTGACTCTGGAGCCAGGGGGTACAATGAGCAGTTCTTC.

This clonotype has more than one count but fewer than ten. The rearrangement uses TRBV5-6 and TRBJ2-2, with unresolved D. CDR1 SGHDT and CDR2 YYEEEE come from the germline V gene. V was shortened by 1 base and J by 4 bases, with 11 bases between the two germline ends. This CDR3 has 15 amino acids. CDR3 nucleotides: TGTGCCAGCAGCTTGCGGCAGTTACCCACCGGGGAGCTGTTTTTT. It translates to CASSLRQLPTGELFF.

This clonotype was picked up many times. The V call is TRBV20-1, the J call TRBJ1-1, with D perhaps matching TRBD1 (5 bases). This CDR3 contains 14 residues. V lost 0 bases to trimming and J lost 5 bases, with 13 bases between them. Per the germline V gene, CDR1 is DFQATT and CDR2 is SNEGSKA (reference sequence). The CDR3 region is CSARDGGGKTEAFF. The CDR3 coding sequence is TGCAGTGCTAGAGATGGGGGGGGTAAGACTGAAGCTTTCTTT.

This clonotype turned up a few times. This chain connects TRBV28 to TRBJ2-5; D unresolved. Trimming took off 1 base at V and 1 base at J, with 1 base between the two ends. Germline CDR1 MDHEN, CDR2 SYDVKM. CDR3 length: 12 amino acids. The CDR3 spells CASSLFQETQYF. CDR3 nucleotide sequence: TGTGCCAGCAGTTTATTCCAAGAGACCCAGTACTTC.

This clonotype was recorded at least ten times. V and J are TRBV7-6 and TRBJ2-1, with 11 bases lining up with TRBD2. The ends lost 5 bases at V and 3 bases at J; junction bases unmatched: 3. This CDR3 spans 15 amino acids. Germline values: CDR1 SGHVS, CDR2 FNYEAQ. The CDR3 bases are TGTGCCAGCAGCAAGACTAGCGGGGTCTACAATGAGCAGTTCTTC. Translating it yields CASSKTSGVYNEQFF.

V gene TRBV7-2 combines with J gene TRBJ1-3, with D maybe TRBD1 (5 bases). This CDR3 has 16 residues. The germline V gene encodes CDR1 SGHTA and CDR2 FQGNSA. V lost 3 bases and J lost 2, with 14 bases in between. This chain's CDR3 is CASSLGPVRTGNTIYF. CDR3 coding DNA: TGTGCCAGCAGCTTGGGGCCCGTAAGGACTGGAAACACCATATATTTT. The full variable domain, completed using reference TRBV7-2 and TRBJ1-3, is GAGVSQSPSNKVTEKGKDVELRCDPISGHTALYWYRQSLGQGLEFLIYFQGNSAPDKSGLPSDRFSAERTGGSVSTLTIQRTQQEDSAVYLCASSLGPVRTGNTIYFGEGSWLTVV.

This clonotype was counted many times. The chain joins TRBV4-3 to TRBJ1-3, with 9 bases matching TRBD1. Trimming at V came to 0 bases and at J to 0 bases, leaving 6 bases not matched to a gene. CDR1 and CDR2 (germline): LGHNA, YSLEER. The CDR3 covers 18 residues. The CDR3 nucleotides are TGCGCCAGCAGCCAAGATTATCGGACAGGGGTCTCTGGAAACACCATATATTTT. Its protein is CASSQDYRTGVSGNTIYF.

This clonotype was counted at least ten times. The chain carries TRBV7-6 and TRBJ2-7; D is perhaps TRBD2 (5 bases). Trimming took 1 base from V and 6 from J, leaving 7 bases between them. This CDR3 has 12 residues. CDR1 SGHVS and CDR2 FNYEAQ come from the germline V gene. The CDR3 coding sequence is TGTGCCAGCAGCTTAGACAGCGGCGAGCAGTACTTC. Translated, it gives CASSLDSGEQYF.

This clonotype occurred many times. V and J are TRBV19 and TRBJ1-4; no definite D call. The CDR3 loop spans 13 amino acids. Germline V gene sequence: CDR1 LNHDA, CDR2 SQIVND (reference sequence). Trimming cost V 6 bases and J 0 bases, with 5 bases left between them. The CDR3 protein is CASRKTTNEKLFF. As DNA, the CDR3 is TGTGCCAGTAGAAAAACAACTAATGAAAAACTGTTTTTT.

There are many counts of this clonotype. The CDR3 protein is CASSPTGATNEKLFF. In DNA form, the CDR3 reads TGTGCCAGCTCCCCCACGGGGGCAACTAATGAAAAACTGTTTTTT. The genes are TRBV18 and TRBJ1-4, with D tentatively TRBD1 (5 bases). The CDR3 is 15 amino acids. Trimming removed 6 bases from V and 0 bases from J, with 11 bases in between. Germline V gene sequence: CDR1 KGHSH, CDR2 LQKENI.

This clonotype was counted at least ten times. J is TRBJ1-5 and V is TRBV7-9; the D is unclear. Germline V CDR1 and CDR2: SEHNR, FQNEAQ (reference sequence). Deletions cut 5 bases from V and 7 bases from J, with 12 bases between. This CDR3 has 13 residues. The CDR3: CASSERGTQPQHF. The CDR3 DNA follows: TGTGCCAGCAGCGAACGCGGTACCCAGCCCCAGCATTTT.

This clonotype was found many times. The chain recombines TRBV10-3 with TRBJ1-2; weak D call: TRBD1 (6 bases). The V end was cut by 2 bases, the J end by 7 bases, with 14 bases between. The CDR3 length is 14 residues. Germline values: CDR1 ENHRY, CDR2 SYGVKD. CDR3 region: CAISEPSTGPGYTF. The CDR3 region has the DNA TGTGCCATCAGTGAGCCCTCGACAGGCCCTGGCTACACCTTC.